This entry lists 4 T cell receptor beta chains sequenced from one sample in a study of CD4 T cells in relation to SARS-CoV-2 and coronaviruses. No antigen is known for these receptors. TCRdb keeps only in-frame clones here, not all; method: immunoSEQ multiplex PCR. This sample has some 16,000 clones; around 77% occur once, and the top ten carry around 9.7%. CD4+ T cells from unexposed donors were obtained before the COVID-19 pandemic (2011-2018). The cells were cultured for around ten days before CD4+ T cells were isolated. Sequencing was done on a sample of CD4+ T cells from PBMCs, cultured in vitro. These receptors were obtained from a human donor in good health.

The rearrangement links TRBV30 to TRBJ2-1; a weak D match, TRBD2 (6 bases). V was pared by 3 bases and J by 9 bases, with 24 bases between. The germline CDR1 and CDR2 sequences are GTSNPN and SVGIG (reference sequence). CDR3 length: 16 amino acids. In DNA, the CDR3 is TGTGCCTGGAGGCCGACACTCGGGGGACCTCGGGGTGAGCAGTTCTTC. Its protein is CAWRPTLGGPRGEQFF.

V is TRBV19 and J is TRBJ1-6; 7 bases agree with TRBD1. V was clipped by 10 bases and J by 7 bases; unmatched bases: 7. The CDR3 has 13 amino acids. CDR1 LNHDA and CDR2 SQIVND come from the germline V gene (reference sequence). The CDR3 protein is CATTTGRNSPLHF. CDR3 in DNA: TGTGCCACCACGACAGGGAGGAATTCACCCCTCCACTTT. Full variable domain (rest looked up from reference TRBV19 and TRBJ1-6): DGGITQSPKYLFRKEGQNVTLSCEQNLNHDAMYWYRQDPGQGLRLIYYSQIVNDFQKGDIAEGYSVSREKKESFPLTVTSAQKNPTAFYLCATTTGRNSPLHFGNGTRLTVT.

The rearrangement uses TRBV28 and TRBJ1-3; D might be TRBD1 (5 bases). The CDR3 runs to 17 residues. CDR1 and CDR2 from the germline V gene are MDHEN and SYDVKM. V was trimmed by 6 bases and J by 0 bases, leaving 18 bases between them. The CDR3 loop reads CASSEPGGTSSGNTIYF. CDR3 nucleotides: TGTGCCAGCAGCGAGCCGGGGGGAACGAGCTCTGGAAACACCATATATTTT. Full variable domain (outside the CDR3, taken from reference TRBV28 and TRBJ1-3): DVKVTQSSRYLVKRTGEKVFLECVQDMDHENMFWYRQDPGLGLRLIYFSYDVKMKEKGDIPEGYSVSREKKERFSLILESASTNQTSMYLCASSEPGGTSSGNTIYFGEGSWLTVV.

J is TRBJ1-3 and V is TRBV5-1, with D perhaps matching TRBD1 (6 bases). V was trimmed by 0 bases and J by 0 bases, leaving 13 bases between them. From germline, CDR1 is SGHRS and CDR2 YFSETQ. The CDR3 is 17 amino acids. The CDR3 loop is CASSLVPTGPSGNTIYF. The CDR3 DNA reads as TGCGCCAGCAGCTTGGTCCCCACAGGGCCCTCTGGAAACACCATATATTTT.